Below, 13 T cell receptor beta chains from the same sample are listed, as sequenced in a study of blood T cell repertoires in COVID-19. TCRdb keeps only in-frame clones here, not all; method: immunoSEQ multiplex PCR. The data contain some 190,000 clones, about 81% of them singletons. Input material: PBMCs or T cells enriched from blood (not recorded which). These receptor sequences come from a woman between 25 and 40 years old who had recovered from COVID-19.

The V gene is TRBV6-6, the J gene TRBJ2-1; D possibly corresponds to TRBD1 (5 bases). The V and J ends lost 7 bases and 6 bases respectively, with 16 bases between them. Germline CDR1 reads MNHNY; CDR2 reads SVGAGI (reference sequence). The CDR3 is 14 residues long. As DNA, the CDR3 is TGTGCCAGCACCCTCCGGCCTCAGGGCAATGAGCAGTTCTTC. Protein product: CASTLRPQGNEQFF.

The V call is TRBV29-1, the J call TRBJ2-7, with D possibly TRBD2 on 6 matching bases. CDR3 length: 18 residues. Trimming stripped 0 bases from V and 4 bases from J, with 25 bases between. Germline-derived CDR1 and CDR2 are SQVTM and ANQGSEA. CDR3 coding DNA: TGCAGCGTTGAAGATTCCTCGGGTTTCGGGAGTGTGGGGTACGAGCAGTACTTC. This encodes CSVEDSSGFGSVGYEQYF.

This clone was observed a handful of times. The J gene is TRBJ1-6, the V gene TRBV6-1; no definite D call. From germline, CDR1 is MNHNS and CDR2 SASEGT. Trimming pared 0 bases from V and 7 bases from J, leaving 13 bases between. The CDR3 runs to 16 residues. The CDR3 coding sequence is TGTGCCAGCAGTGAAGCGCAAGGACGCGGGAATTCACCCCTCCACTTT. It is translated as CASSEAQGRGNSPLHF.

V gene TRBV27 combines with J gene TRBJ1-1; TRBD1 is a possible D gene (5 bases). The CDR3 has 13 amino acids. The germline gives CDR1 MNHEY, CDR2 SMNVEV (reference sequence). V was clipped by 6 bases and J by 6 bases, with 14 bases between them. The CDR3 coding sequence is TGTGCCAGCAGCATGGGGGGGGTTCCTGAAGCTTTCTTT. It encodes CASSMGGVPEAFF.

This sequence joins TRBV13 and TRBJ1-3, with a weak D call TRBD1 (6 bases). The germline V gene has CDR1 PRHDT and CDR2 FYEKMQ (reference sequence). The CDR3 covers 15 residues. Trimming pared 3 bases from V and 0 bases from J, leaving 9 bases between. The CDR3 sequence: CASSFYRVSGNTIYF. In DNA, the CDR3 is TGTGCCAGCAGCTTTTACAGGGTCTCTGGAAACACCATATATTTT.

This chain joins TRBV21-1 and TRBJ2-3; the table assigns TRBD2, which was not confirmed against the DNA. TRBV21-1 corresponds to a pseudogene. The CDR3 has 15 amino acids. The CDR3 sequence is CASGHWRSSTDTQYF. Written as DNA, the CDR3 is TGTGCCAGCGGCCATTGGCGGAGTAGCACAGATACGCAGTATTTT.

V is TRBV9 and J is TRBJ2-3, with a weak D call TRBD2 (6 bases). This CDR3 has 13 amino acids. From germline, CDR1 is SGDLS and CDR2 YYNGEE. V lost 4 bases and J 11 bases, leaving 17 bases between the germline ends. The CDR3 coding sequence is TGTGCCAGCAGCCTCTCCCCCGCGGGGATGCAGTATTTT. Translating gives CASSLSPAGMQYF.

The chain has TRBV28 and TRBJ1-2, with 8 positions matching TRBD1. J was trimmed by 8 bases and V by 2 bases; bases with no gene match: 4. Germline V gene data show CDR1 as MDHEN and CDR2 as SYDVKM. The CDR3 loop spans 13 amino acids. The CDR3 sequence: CASSLRTGLGYTF. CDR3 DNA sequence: TGTGCCAGCAGTTTACGGACAGGGCTCGGCTACACCTTC.

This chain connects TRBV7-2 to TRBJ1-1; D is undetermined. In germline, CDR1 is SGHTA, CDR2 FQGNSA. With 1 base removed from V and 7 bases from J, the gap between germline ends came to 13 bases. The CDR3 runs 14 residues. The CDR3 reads CASSLEVSAGEAFF. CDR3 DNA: TGTGCCAGCAGCTTAGAAGTGTCAGCGGGTGAAGCTTTCTTT.

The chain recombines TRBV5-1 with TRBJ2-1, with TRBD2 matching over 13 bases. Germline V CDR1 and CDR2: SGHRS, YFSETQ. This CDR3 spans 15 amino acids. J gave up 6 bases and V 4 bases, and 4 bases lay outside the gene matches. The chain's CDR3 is CASSPGLAGVNEQFF. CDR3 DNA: TGCGCCAGCAGCCCCGGACTAGCGGGGGTCAATGAGCAGTTCTTC. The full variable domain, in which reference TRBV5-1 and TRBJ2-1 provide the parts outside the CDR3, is KAGVTQTPRYLIKTRGQQVTLSCSPISGHRSVSWYQQTPGQGLQFLFEYFSETQRNKGNFPGRFSGRQFSNSRSEMNVSTLELGDSALYLCASSPGLAGVNEQFFGPGTRLTVL.

CDR3 bases: TGTGCCAGCACCTCCGTAGGACTAGCGGGAGGGCCAGGGATCAATGAGCAGTTCTTC. This codes for CASTSVGLAGGPGINEQFF. The chain recombines TRBV21-1 with TRBJ2-1; TRBD2 was called by the table and not checked on the DNA. TRBV21-1 is termed a pseudogene. The CDR3 has 19 residues.

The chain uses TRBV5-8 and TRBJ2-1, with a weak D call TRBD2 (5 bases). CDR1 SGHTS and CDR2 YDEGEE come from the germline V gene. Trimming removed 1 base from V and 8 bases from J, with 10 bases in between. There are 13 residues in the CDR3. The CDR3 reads CASSLRTHYEQFF. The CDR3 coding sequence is TGTGCCAGCAGCTTGCGGACTCACTATGAGCAGTTCTTC.

Written as DNA, the CDR3 is TGTGCCAGCAGCCAAGGAGGGACTTCGTACCAAGAGACCCAGTACTTC. It specifies CASSQGGTSYQETQYF. The chain joins TRBV3-1 (or the pseudogene TRBV3-2) to TRBJ2-5, with D perhaps TRBD2 (6 bases). From germline, CDR1 is LGHDT and CDR2 YNNKEL (reference sequence). V lost 1 base to trimming and J lost 0 bases, with 12 bases between them. The CDR3 has 16 amino acids.